The 18 T cell receptor beta chains listed next were all sequenced from one sample in a study of PD-1 blockade in classical Hodgkin lymphoma. Time point meaning: cycle 4 day 1 (C4D1), after 5 to 7 weeks of nivolumab. Exposure to brentuximab vedotin varied, and each patient had relapsed following autologous stem cell transplantation. Magnetic negative selection was used to purify CD4+ T cells from PBMCs that had been thawed. Profiled with immunoSEQ multiplex PCR; TCRdb holds only in-frame clones, not every one. This sample has tens of thousands of clones, with around 85% found just once. Sequencing was performed on CD4+ T cells from blood, taken before the fourth cycle of nivolumab. The receptor source for this set is a human donor with classical Hodgkin lymphoma.

The J gene is TRBJ1-6, the V gene TRBV6-5, with TRBD1 as a possible D gene (5 bases). Germline V gene data show CDR1 as MNHEY and CDR2 as SVGAGI. With 7 bases removed from V and 6 bases from J, the gap between germline ends came to 10 bases. The CDR3 loop spans 13 amino acids. In nucleotides, the CDR3 is TGTGCCAGCATGGGGGATTTTAATTCACCCCTCCACTTT. It translates to CASMGDFNSPLHF.

V is TRBV19 and J is TRBJ1-1; TRBD1 is a possible D gene (5 bases). The CDR3 sequence is 14 residues long. Trimming stripped 3 bases from V and 5 bases from J, with 13 bases between. Per the germline V gene, CDR1 is LNHDA and CDR2 is SQIVND (reference sequence). CDR3 in DNA: TGTGCCAGTAGTATGGCGGGGGGTAGAACTGAAGCTTTCTTT. This gives the protein CASSMAGGRTEAFF. The full variable domain, with the rest looked up from reference TRBV19 and TRBJ1-1, is DGGITQSPKYLFRKEGQNVTLSCEQNLNHDAMYWYRQDPGQGLRLIYYSQIVNDFQKGDIAEGYSVSREKKESFPLTVTSAQKNPTAFYLCASSMAGGRTEAFFGQGTRLTVV.

CDR3 nucleotide sequence: TGCGCCAGCAGCTCAGCCCCTGGACTGCTTCCACACTATGGCTACACCTTC. Residues: CASSSAPGLLPHYGYTF. The V call is TRBV5-1, the J call TRBJ1-2, with D unclear. Trimming stripped 3 bases from V and 3 bases from J, with 21 bases between. In germline, CDR1 is SGHRS, CDR2 YFSETQ. There are 17 residues in the CDR3.

The V gene is TRBV2, the J gene TRBJ2-2; 11 nucleotides line up with TRBD2. CDR1 is SNHLY and CDR2 is FYNNEI in the germline V gene. This CDR3 comprises 14 residues. The ends lost 7 bases at V and 4 bases at J; junction bases unmatched: 2. The CDR3 DNA follows: TGTGCCAGCACGGGGACTAGCGGCACCGGGGAGCTGTTTTTT. As protein: CASTGTSGTGELFF. Supplemented by reference TRBV2 and TRBJ2-2, the full variable domain reads EPEVTQTPSHQVTQMGQEVILRCVPISNHLYFYWYRQILGQKVEFLVSFYNNEISEKSEIFDDQFSVERPDGSNFTLKIRSTKLEDSAMYFCASTGTSGTGELFFGEGSRLTVL.

The genes are TRBV6-5 and TRBJ2-7; D possibly matches TRBD1 or TRBD2 (6 bases each). Germline values: CDR1 MNHEY, CDR2 SVGAGI. The CDR3 runs 13 residues. V lost 7 bases, J lost 5 bases, and 15 bases lay in between. The CDR3 spells CASNFPGADEQYF. The DNA for the CDR3 is TGTGCCAGCAACTTCCCGGGGGCTGACGAGCAGTACTTC.

This rearrangement joins TRBV2 to TRBJ1-1; D unresolved. CDR3 size: 15 residues. V was pared by 5 bases and J by 4 bases, with 17 bases between. Germline V gives CDR1 SNHLY, CDR2 FYNNEI. CDR3 sequence reads: CASSLEAEGGTEAFF. For the CDR3, the DNA is TGTGCCAGCAGTTTAGAGGCGGAGGGAGGCACTGAAGCTTTCTTT.

Concerning this clone: The same CDR3 is also encoded by other DNA sequences in this sample. The genes are TRBV4-2 and TRBJ2-1; 13 positions agree with TRBD2. This CDR3 has 16 residues. Germline trimming cut 2 bases from V and 7 bases from J; bases unmatched to any gene: 5. CDR1 is LGHNA and CDR2 is YNFKEQ in the germline V gene. This CDR3 reads CASSQPTSGGGNEQFF. DNA for the CDR3: TGTGCCAGCAGCCAACCCACTAGCGGGGGGGGGAATGAGCAGTTCTTC.

The sample holds one count of this clone. J is TRBJ2-5 and V is TRBV18, with D unclear. Germline CDR1 and CDR2: KGHSH and LQKENI. Trimming pared 6 bases from V and 1 base from J, leaving 9 bases between. The CDR3 covers 13 residues. The CDR3 loop is CASSPNTQETQYF. Here the CDR3 DNA reads TGTGCCAGCTCCCCCAATACCCAAGAGACCCAGTACTTC.

This clone is a singleton in its sample. The genes are TRBV6-1 and TRBJ2-7; D perhaps matches TRBD2 (5 bases). V lost 7 bases and J lost 0, with 10 bases in between. This CDR3 spans 13 amino acids. Germline V lookup: CDR1 MNHNS, CDR2 SASEGT. CDR3 sequence: CASKTGNSYEQYF. In DNA, the CDR3 is TGTGCCAGCAAAACGGGGAACTCCTACGAGCAGTACTTC.

The sample holds one count of this clone. The chain employs TRBV5-6 and TRBJ2-6, with D possibly matching TRBD2 (6 bases). This CDR3 spans 18 amino acids. Germline-derived CDR1 and CDR2 are SGHDT and YYEEEE. Trimming shortened V by 3 bases and J by 0 bases, and 16 bases separated the two germline ends. DNA of the CDR3: TGTGCCAGCAGCTCGGGGGTACAAGCCAACTCTGGGGCCAACGTCCTGACTTTC. It codes for CASSSGVQANSGANVLTF.

This clone was recorded only once. This chain links TRBV6-6 with TRBJ2-3; 10 nucleotides match TRBD2. The CDR3 is 16 amino acids. The V and J ends lost 6 bases and 0 bases, in that order; junction bases with no gene match: 6. In germline, CDR1 is MNHNY, CDR2 SVGAGI (reference sequence). The CDR3 loop is CASRGSGGLSTDTQYF. The CDR3 bases are TGTGCCAGCAGGGGTAGCGGGGGGCTTAGCACAGATACGCAGTATTTT.

The J gene is TRBJ2-5, the V gene TRBV5-1, with 12 bases lining up with TRBD1. V lost 6 bases, J lost 5 bases, and 8 bases stayed unmatched. Germline V gene sequence: CDR1 SGHRS, CDR2 YFSETQ. CDR3 length: 15 residues. CDR3 in DNA: TGCGCCAGCACAGGGGGACAGGGGGCTGGGGAGACCCAGTACTTC. Amino acids: CASTGGQGAGETQYF.

This clone appeared once. This chain connects TRBV6-5 to TRBJ1-2; D remains unclear. CDR1 is MNHEY and CDR2 is SVGAGI in the germline V gene. The CDR3 loop spans 15 amino acids. V dropped 6 bases and J dropped 0 bases, with 14 bases sitting between them. The DNA for the CDR3 is TGTGCCAGCAGAGGGCCCACCCAAGCTAACTATGGCTACACCTTC. It translates to CASRGPTQANYGYTF.

The chain links TRBV14 to TRBJ2-2; weak D call: TRBD1 (6 bases). There are 15 residues in the CDR3. V lost 5 bases and J lost 6, with 16 bases in between. Germline V gives CDR1 SGHDN, CDR2 FVKESK. CDR3 amino acids: CASSGHPQGPGELFF. The CDR3 DNA reads TGTGCCAGCAGCGGTCACCCACAGGGCCCCGGGGAGCTGTTTTTT.

V and J are TRBV4-2 and TRBJ1-5; 12 bases agree with TRBD1. The V and J ends lost 4 bases and 3 bases, in that order; junction bases with no gene match: 4. This CDR3 has 16 residues. Germline V CDR1 and CDR2: LGHNA, YNFKEQ. The CDR3 spells CASSLGQGANNQPQHF. As DNA, the CDR3 is TGTGCCAGCAGCCTGGGACAGGGGGCGAACAATCAGCCCCAGCATTTT.

This clone was seen a handful of times. The rearrangement links TRBV5-8 to TRBJ1-5; D is unclear. The CDR3 spans 13 residues. Germline V gene lookup returns CDR1 SGHTS and CDR2 YDEGEE. Trimming pared 7 bases from V and 5 bases from J, leaving 13 bases between. CDR3 coding DNA: TGTGCCAGCCGCCCTTTAGGATATCAGCCCCAGCATTTT. It encodes CASRPLGYQPQHF.

The gene calls are TRBV6-5 and TRBJ1-2, with a weak D call TRBD1 (6 bases). The CDR3 runs 16 residues. The V gene's germline CDR1 is MNHEY and CDR2 SVGAGI. Between the trimmed V and J ends, which lost 0 bases and 4 bases, there was a span of 15 bases. The CDR3 loop reads CASSYSAADRSYGYTF. Written as DNA, the CDR3 is TGTGCCAGCAGTTACTCGGCGGCCGACAGGAGCTATGGCTACACCTTC.

This clone was counted once. The V and J genes are TRBV2 and TRBJ1-1; possibly TRBD1 for D (5 bases). Trimming stripped 6 bases from V and 4 bases from J, with 12 bases between. Looked up from germline, CDR1 is SNHLY and CDR2 is FYNNEI. The CDR3 is 13 amino acids. The CDR3 loop is CASSDQGSTEAFF. DNA for the CDR3: TGTGCCAGCAGCGACCAGGGTAGCACTGAAGCTTTCTTT.